The 6 T cell receptor beta chains presented below share a single source sample, sequenced in a study of cytomegalovirus exposure and HLA in healthy donors. Vbeta (60) and Jbeta (13) primers were used in the PCR. Assay used: immunoSEQ multiplex PCR; TCRdb lists only in-frame clones, some missing. The sample shows approximately 170,000 clones, 81% of them seen only once. Material: PBMCs. All receptors derive from a man aged 50-59 years in good health and CMV-seropositive.

CDR3 nucleotides: TGCGCCAGCAGCCGGAAAACAGGGGCGGCGACCCAGTACTTC. Translating gives CASSRKTGAATQYF. The chain links TRBV4-3 to TRBJ2-5, with TRBD1 identical over 7 bases. The CDR3 has 14 residues. The ends lost 4 bases at V and 7 bases at J; junction bases unmatched: 9. Germline CDR1 LGHNA, CDR2 YSLEER.

The rearrangement uses TRBV9 and TRBJ1-1; D is possibly TRBD1 (5 bases). The germline V gene has CDR1 SGDLS and CDR2 YYNGEE. Deletions cut 8 bases from V and 6 bases from J, with 17 bases between. The CDR3 runs to 13 residues. The CDR3 reads CASPRGRKAEAFF. The CDR3 DNA sequence: TGTGCCAGTCCGCGGGGGAGGAAGGCTGAAGCTTTCTTT.

The chain carries TRBV29-1 and TRBJ1-1; TRBD1 agrees at 7 bases. The germline gives CDR1 SQVTM, CDR2 ANQGSEA. With 5 bases clipped from V and 5 bases from J, the junction kept 2 bases outside the gene matches. This CDR3 region has 11 residues. DNA for the CDR3: TGCAGCGTTTCAGGGGGGACTGAAGCTTTCTTT. Its protein product is CSVSGGTEAFF.

This clone was detected a few times. The CDR3: CASSVVSGRAGAETQYF. In nucleotides, the CDR3 is TGTGCCAGCAGTGTAGTGAGCGGGAGGGCCGGTGCAGAGACCCAGTACTTC. This chain connects TRBV25-1 to TRBJ2-5, with 10 bases fitting TRBD2. The germline V gene has CDR1 MGHDK and CDR2 SYGVNS. CDR3 length: 17 residues. Trimming cost V 4 bases and J 4 bases; bases outside gene matches: 12.

The chain has TRBV7-9 and TRBJ1-1, with TRBD1 matching 11 bases. This CDR3 region has 13 residues. V trimming: 8 bases; J trimming: 3 bases; junction bases outside the gene matches: 2. CDR1 and CDR2 (germline): SEHNR, FQNEAQ (reference sequence). The CDR3 spells CASGQGADTEAFF. The CDR3 bases are TGTGCCAGCGGACAGGGGGCTGACACTGAAGCTTTCTTT.

This chain joins TRBV28 and TRBJ1-5; D not resolved. The germline CDR1 and CDR2 sequences are MDHEN and SYDVKM. Trimming cost V 8 bases and J 0 bases, with 8 bases left between them. CDR3 length: 13 amino acids. The CDR3 DNA sequence: TGTGCCAGCGGCCCTGATAGCAATCAGCCCCAGCATTTT. Its translation is CASGPDSNQPQHF.